This TCR beta chain was captured by sequencing in a study of blood T cells in healthy people across ages. Broader study findings: More naive CD4+ cells and higher diversity marked long-lived donors relative to aged donors.

Next came a second PCR, run for 7 to 11 cycles, which used a sample-barcoded 5' primer along with a J-beta primer mix. TCRdb independently ran MiXCR on the 5' RACE reads; one entry per CDR3 protein. The repertoire holds fewer than 900,000 distinct CDR3 sequences, with roughly 44% as singletons. On this clonotype itself: As yet, its antigen is unknown.

The receptor was derived from a woman in her sixties or seventies in good health. Sequencing was performed on blood.

The CDR3 coding sequence is TGTGCCAGCAGCTTATATCTGGGGGCACCGAACGAGCAGTACTTC. Translation: CASSLYLGAPNEQYF. The V and J genes are TRBV7-6 and TRBJ2-7; perhaps TRBD1 as D (6 bases). Germline values: CDR1 SGHVS, CDR2 FNYEAQ. There are 15 residues in the CDR3. V lost 2 bases to trimming and J lost 5 bases, with 16 bases between them.